This T cell receptor beta chain stems from a study of blood T cell repertoires in COVID-19. Background on the study: Whether acute or convalescent, the COVID-19 samples came from the United States, Italy and Spain. The analysed material was cDNA or gDNA that came from T cells, B-cell-depleted T cells, or PBMCs.

The Seattle site enrolled patients during active infection and followed them longitudinally. In the source study's methods: Counts of nucleated cells, estimated from reference gene primer amplification, were obtained. Here immunoSEQ multiplex PCR was the method, and the copy in TCRdb shows in-frame clones only, minus some. Clone size and the V and J calls come from that table; the DNA yielded D and trimming. The table has hundreds of thousands of clones, about 86% seen once; the top ten hold around 13%. J lost 5 bases, V lost 5 bases, and 6 bases had no gene match. Germline CDR1 reads KGHDR; CDR2 reads SFDVKD. The CDR3 runs to 16 residues.

The receptor was derived from a woman between 70 and 85 years old with COVID-19, enrolled during active disease. The material sequenced was peripheral blood. V usage is TRBV24-1 and J usage is TRBJ2-1, with 12 bases identical to TRBD2. In DNA form, the CDR3 reads TGTGCCACCAGTGGTCTAGCGGGGGGGCAGGACAATGAGCAGTTCTTC. This codes for CATSGLAGGQDNEQFF.